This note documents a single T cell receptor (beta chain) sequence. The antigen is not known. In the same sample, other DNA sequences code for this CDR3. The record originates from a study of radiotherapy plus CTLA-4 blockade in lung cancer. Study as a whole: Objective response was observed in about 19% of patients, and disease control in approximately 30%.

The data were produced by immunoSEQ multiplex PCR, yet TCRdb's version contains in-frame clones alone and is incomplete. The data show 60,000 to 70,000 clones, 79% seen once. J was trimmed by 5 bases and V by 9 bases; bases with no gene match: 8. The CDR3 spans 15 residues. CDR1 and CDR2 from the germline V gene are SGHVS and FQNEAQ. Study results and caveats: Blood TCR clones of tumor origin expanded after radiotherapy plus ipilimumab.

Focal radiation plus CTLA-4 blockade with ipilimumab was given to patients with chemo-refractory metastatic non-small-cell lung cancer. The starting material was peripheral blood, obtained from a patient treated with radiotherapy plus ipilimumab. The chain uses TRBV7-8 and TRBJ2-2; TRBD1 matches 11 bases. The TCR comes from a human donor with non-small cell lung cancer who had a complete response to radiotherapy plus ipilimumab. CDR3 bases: TGTGCCAGTAGCAACCGGGACAGGGGGACCGGGGAGCTGTTTTTT. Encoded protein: CASSNRDRGTGELFF.